This T cell receptor beta chain was sequenced for a study of Ad26.COV2.S vaccination and SARS-CoV-2 variants. Treatment specified: some 19 received Ad26.COV2.S at low or high dose, single or two shots; a few received placebo; per-sample allocation not given. Material that was analyzed had been drawn on day 63 after the first vaccine or placebo injection. At a Boston site, the person donating was an adult of 18-55 years. CDR1 and CDR2 (germline): SGHDT, YYEEEE. The CDR3 has 14 amino acids. Trimming shortened V by 4 bases and J by 6 bases, and 16 bases separated the two germline ends. The method was immunoSEQ multiplex PCR; TCRdb's version includes in-frame clones alone and lacks a portion of them. Of more than 350,000 clones listed, around nine tenths are singletons.

This clonotype originated in a person between 18 and 60 years old who received the Ad26.COV2.S COVID-19 vaccine or a placebo. Sequencing was performed on peripheral blood, taken in a trial of Ad26.COV2.S vaccine versus placebo. This sequence joins TRBV5-6 and TRBJ1-2, with a possible D match to TRBD1 (6 bases). The CDR3 loop is CASSPDRSLHGYTF. The CDR3 DNA follows: TGTGCCAGCAGCCCCGACAGGAGCCTTCATGGCTACACCTTC.